This T cell receptor (beta chain) comes out of a study of early T cells in non-severe SARS-CoV-2 infection. Attachment of unique molecular identifiers to individual cDNA molecules was performed. TCRdb independently ran MiXCR on the 5' RACE reads; one entry per CDR3 protein. The sample shows tens of thousands of distinct CDR3 sequences, under 8% of them seen only once. Study-wide findings and caveats: A preference for anti-spike CD8 responses marked VDJdb matching, which missed private and CD4 specificities.

CDR1 is DFQATT, CDR2 SNEGSKA, per germline (reference sequence). The CDR3 is made up of 17 amino acids. The V gene end was trimmed by 1 base and the J gene end by 7 bases; junction bases not matched to a gene: 11. This clonotype was detected only a few times. Its antigen is currently unknown. The sample consisted of whole blood, taken at baseline. This clonotype originated in an adult who was a healthcare worker with PCR-confirmed SARS-CoV-2 infection or an uninfected control (not recorded which). The chain uses TRBV20-1 and TRBJ2-2; 11 nucleotides match TRBD1. The CDR3 nucleotides are TGCAGTGCTAGAGTTTCTCGGGACAGGGGGTTTATCGGGGAGCTGTTTTTT. Translating it yields CSARVSRDRGFIGELFF.